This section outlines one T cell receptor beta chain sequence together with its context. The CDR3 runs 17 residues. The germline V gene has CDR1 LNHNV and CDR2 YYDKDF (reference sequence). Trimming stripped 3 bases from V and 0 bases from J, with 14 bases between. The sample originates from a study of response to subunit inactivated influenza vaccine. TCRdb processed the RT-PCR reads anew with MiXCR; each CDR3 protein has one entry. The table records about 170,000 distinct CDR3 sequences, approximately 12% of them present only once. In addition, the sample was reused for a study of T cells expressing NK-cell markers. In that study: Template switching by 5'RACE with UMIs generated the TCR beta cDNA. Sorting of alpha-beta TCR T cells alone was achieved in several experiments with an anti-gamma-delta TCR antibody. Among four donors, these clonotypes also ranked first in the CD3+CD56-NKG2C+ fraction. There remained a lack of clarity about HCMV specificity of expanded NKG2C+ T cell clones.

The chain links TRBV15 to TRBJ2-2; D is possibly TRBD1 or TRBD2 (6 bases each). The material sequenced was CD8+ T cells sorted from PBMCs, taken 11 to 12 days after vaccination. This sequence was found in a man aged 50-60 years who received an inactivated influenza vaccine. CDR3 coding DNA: TGTGCCACCAGCAGTCAGGAGGGGGGACCGAACACCGGGGAGCTGTTTTTT. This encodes CATSSQEGGPNTGELFF.